These T cell receptor beta chains were read from a single sample in a study of vaccination and CD4 T cells after COVID-19. Antigens of these TCRs are unknown. MiXCR, run by TCRdb on the PCR reads, gives a single entry per CDR3 protein. The sample contains about 21,000 distinct CDR3 sequences, around two thirds of which appear only once. The sample consisted of CD4+ T cells from blood, cultured in vitro, taken before SARS-CoV-2 vaccination. All receptors derive from a human donor who received a COVID-19 vaccine. The CDR3 runs from the conserved cysteine through the conserved F or W.

J | V | CDR3
TRBJ1-1 | TRBV7-9 | CASSLWSVGSEAFF
TRBJ1-2 | TRBV7-6 | CASSLGRGPHYGYTF
TRBJ2-5 | TRBV7-2 | CASSLNRKETQYF
TRBJ2-2 | TRBV12-3/TRBV12-4 | CASRVQGAGVGNTGELFF
TRBJ1-2 | TRBV30 | CAWIGQYYGYTF
TRBJ1-1 | TRBV29-1 | CSVAETPYRNTEAFF
TRBJ2-5 | TRBV1 | CTTSDEETQYF
TRBJ2-3 | TRBV7-7 | CASSLAEHTDTQYF
TRBJ1-2 | TRBV6-1 | CASSPTEGQVYGYTF
TRBJ1-1 | TRBV19 | CASSIDRVYTEAFF
TRBJ1-1 | TRBV2 | CASTDRLNTEAFF
TRBJ2-3 | TRBV7-6 | CASSLNSGGALDTQYF
TRBJ2-7 | TRBV20-1 | CSASHGERGDEQYF
TRBJ2-5 | TRBV20-1 | CSARMADPSGDQETQYF
TRBJ1-2 | TRBV19 | CASIQGGSNYGYTF
TRBJ2-4 | TRBV20-1 | CSASSPGRKNIQYF
TRBJ1-5 | TRBV20-1 | CSARDSVNQPQHF
TRBJ2-3 | TRBV6-1 | CASRVTGGLTDTQYF
TRBJ2-5 | TRBV27 | CASSPHRQAQETQYF
TRBJ1-1 | TRBV12-3/TRBV12-4 | CASSPTGGAGDTEAFF
TRBJ2-3 | TRBV19 | CASSTGQGGTQYF
TRBJ1-1 | TRBV20-1 | CSASSPTGVNTEAFF
TRBJ1-5 | TRBV19 | CASSRFGGNQPQHF
TRBJ2-3 | TRBV6-1 | CASSPQGGEGDTQYF
TRBJ1-2 | TRBV30 | CAWSHQGEGYGYTF
TRBJ2-2 | TRBV7-2 | CASSLMVRVEGELFF
TRBJ2-1 | TRBV15 | CATSTRRRGASSYNEQFF
TRBJ2-5 | TRBV20-1 | CSARDADNRQETQYF
TRBJ1-5 | TRBV12-3/TRBV12-4 | CASSRRIVNQPQHF
TRBJ1-1 | TRBV19 | CASKTGTVNTEAFF
TRBJ2-1 | TRBV7-9 | CASSPGGAGVNEQFF
TRBJ1-1 | TRBV19 | CASSSPTGGLPTEAFF
TRBJ1-1 | TRBV12-3/TRBV12-4 | CASSLWDRGLEAFF
TRBJ1-1 | TRBV12-3/TRBV12-4 | CASSLVGEKAFF
TRBJ2-3 | TRBV6-5 | CASSYLDRDGDTQYF
TRBJ1-1 | TRBV20-1 | CSALKGDSQAFF
TRBJ1-2 | TRBV6-1 | CASSAVRQGANGYTF
TRBJ1-1 | TRBV20-1 | CSARDHGGTGAFF
TRBJ1-1 | TRBV20-1 | CSARDLTGSAFF
TRBJ1-2 | TRBV7-2 | CASSSDRDNYGYTF
TRBJ1-2 | TRBV6-5 | CASSLGQGIYGYTF
TRBJ1-2 | TRBV6-1 | CASYAGRYYGYTF
TRBJ1-6 | TRBV6-1 | CASSEGEKGSPLHF
TRBJ2-4 | TRBV15 | CATSPAGGQGAGVAKNIQYF
TRBJ2-3 | TRBV12-3/TRBV12-4 | CASSLQGPLGTDTQYF
TRBJ2-2 | TRBV9 | CASSTGQGAGELFF
TRBJ1-3 | TRBV7-9 | CASSSFSGNTIYF
TRBJ1-5 | TRBV19 | CASSQDRAPQHF
TRBJ1-2 | TRBV7-8 | CASSSLRGPGGYGYTF
TRBJ2-7 | TRBV12-5 | CASGLARVGEQYF
TRBJ1-5 | TRBV6-5 | CASSYSTAGNQPQHF
TRBJ2-6 | TRBV27 | CASSLSGANVLTF
TRBJ2-7 | TRBV19 | CASSIRTGPYEQYF
TRBJ2-3 | TRBV20-1 | CSANRVIADTQYF
TRBJ2-7 | TRBV19 | CASSGSRDDVEQYF
TRBJ1-5 | TRBV30 | CAWSPPGGNQPQHF
TRBJ2-3 | TRBV20-1 | CSVRATSGGTDTQYF
TRBJ2-2 | TRBV5-4 | CASSPSGGDTGELFF
TRBJ2-3 | TRBV6-5 | CASSYKSGSTDTQYF